This entry lists 10 T cell receptor beta chains sequenced from one sample in a study of T cell repertoires in cytomegalovirus infection. TCRdb re-called the reads with MiXCR, one entry per CDR3 protein. The sample includes about 530,000 distinct CDR3 sequences, more than 25% of them seen just once. Sequencing input: PBMCs. These receptors all come from a human donor in good health (CMV status not recorded). Some clones in this sample may be carry-over from other donors' samples.

The chain employs TRBV7-8 and TRBJ1-2; TRBD1 aligns across 10 bases. Trimming cost V 1 base and J 8 bases; bases outside gene matches: 10. In germline, CDR1 is SGHVS, CDR2 FQNEAQ. CDR3 size: 16 residues. The CDR3, as DNA: TGTGCCAGCAGCTTAGACCGGGACAGGGGACTAGGAGGCTACACCTTC. It encodes CASSLDRDRGLGGYTF.

This clonotype has only a few counts. V gene TRBV6-5 combines with J gene TRBJ1-2; D call uncertain. Germline V gene sequence: CDR1 MNHEY, CDR2 SVGAGI. The CDR3 covers 15 residues. The V gene lost 4 bases and the J gene lost 4 bases, with 16 bases spanning the gap. In DNA form, the CDR3 reads TGTGCCAGCAGTTCCGGGAGGCCGAGAGGCTATGGCTACACCTTC. It is translated as CASSSGRPRGYGYTF.

This clonotype has a count of ten or more. V and J are TRBV7-6 and TRBJ2-7; 8 bases line up with TRBD2. This CDR3 is built from 14 residues. Losses at the gene ends were 5 bases for V and 5 bases for J; bases not matched to a gene: 8. The germline V gene has CDR1 SGHVS and CDR2 FNYEAQ. CDR3 coding DNA: TGTGCCAGCAGCCCGCGAGGAGCGGGAGACGAGCAGTACGTC. Protein: CASSPRGAGDEQYV.

Only a few counts were recorded for this clonotype. The chain recombines TRBV7-6 with TRBJ2-1; D possibly corresponds to TRBD2 (6 bases). Germline assignment: CDR1 SGHVS and CDR2 FNYEAQ. The CDR3 sequence is 14 residues long. Trimming took off 1 base at V and 8 bases at J, with 12 bases between the two ends. The CDR3 loop reads CASSLGASAHEQFF. The CDR3, as DNA: TGTGCCAGCAGCTTAGGAGCTAGCGCTCATGAGCAGTTCTTC.

Points on this clonotype: An end of the junction does not agree with germline; a read error may underlie this. The chain couples TRBV2 to TRBJ1-1, with D tentatively TRBD1 (6 bases). CDR1 is SNHLY, CDR2 FYNNEI, per germline. The CDR3 contains 13 residues. The CDR3 is CASRATGNAEAFF. The DNA of the CDR3 is TGTGCCAGCAGAGCAACAGGGAACGCTGAAGCTTTCTTT.

At least ten counts were recorded for this clonotype. The rearrangement joins TRBV7-8 to TRBJ1-1; the D gene is possibly TRBD1 (6 bases). Trimming left V 5 bases short and J 1 base short, with 14 bases between. Germline values: CDR1 SGHVS, CDR2 FQNEAQ. The CDR3 extends over 15 amino acids. The CDR3 nucleotides are TGTGCCAGCAGCCAGGGGTCGAGGACGAACACTGAAGCTTTCTTT. Residues: CASSQGSRTNTEAFF. Full variable domain (outside the CDR3, taken from reference TRBV7-8 and TRBJ1-1): GAGVSQSPRYKVAKRGQDVALRCDPISGHVSLFWYQQALGQGPEFLTYFQNEAQLDKSGLPSDRFFAERPEGSVSTLKIQRTQQEDSAVYLCASSQGSRTNTEAFFGQGTRLTVV.

This clonotype has a count of ten or more. V gene TRBV7-8 combines with J gene TRBJ2-2, with TRBD2 as a possible D gene (5 bases). The CDR3 is made up of 13 amino acids. With 5 bases removed from V and 4 bases from J, the gap between germline ends came to 8 bases. Germline V lookup: CDR1 SGHVS, CDR2 FQNEAQ. The CDR3, as DNA: TGTGCCAGCAGCCGGGGTCCCACCGGGGAGCTGTTTTTT. Translating it yields CASSRGPTGELFF.

The rearrangement uses TRBV11-2 and TRBJ2-3, with 10 bases lining up with TRBD2. The length of the CDR3 is 14 residues. J gave up 4 bases and V 7 bases, and 5 bases lay outside the gene matches. Germline values: CDR1 SGHAT, CDR2 FQNNGV. The CDR3 DNA is TGTGCCAGCACCCCGGGACTAGCGCCAGATACGCAGTATTTT. Its protein product is CASTPGLAPDTQYF. The full variable domain, completed using reference TRBV11-2 and TRBJ2-3, is EAGVAQSPRYKIIEKRQSVAFWCNPISGHATLYWYQQILGQGPKLLIQFQNNGVVDDSQLPKDRFSAERLKGVDSTLKIQPAKLEDSAVYLCASTPGLAPDTQYFGPGTRLTVL.

In this sample, this clonotype turned up many times. The V gene is TRBV7-2, the J gene TRBJ1-1; TRBD1 agrees at 10 bases. V was pared by 4 bases and J by 1 base, with 6 bases of the junction left unmatched. This CDR3 region has 16 residues. Looked up from germline, CDR1 is SGHTA and CDR2 is FQGNSA. The CDR3 DNA is TGTGCCAGCAGCTGGGGGACAGGGGTTGGGAACACTGAAGCTTTCTTT. This gives the protein CASSWGTGVGNTEAFF.

This clonotype was seen at least ten times. The rearrangement links TRBV7-2 to TRBJ2-7; possibly TRBD1 or TRBD2 for D (5 bases each). The germline V gene has CDR1 SGHTA and CDR2 FQGNSA. The CDR3 totals 17 residues. Trimming left V 2 bases short and J 4 bases short, with 21 bases between. This chain's CDR3 is CASSLLRGTETRYEQYF. The CDR3 DNA sequence: TGTGCCAGCAGCTTATTACGGGGCACCGAAACGAGATACGAGCAGTACTTC.